The entry below describes one T cell receptor (beta chain). The source of the sample is a study of blood T cell repertoires in COVID-19. Study details: Both acute and convalescent COVID-19 samples were obtained from the United States, Italy and Spain. PBMCs, B-cell-depleted T cells, or T cells were the source of the cDNA or gDNA that made up the material.

This CDR3 spans 17 amino acids. CDR1 and CDR2 from the germline V gene are SGHAT and FQNNGV. V gave up 1 base and J gave up 3 bases; unmatched junction bases: 11. Authors' data handling: Reference gene primer amplification yielded estimated nucleated cell counts. Some clones are missing from TCRdb's copy, which holds only in-frame ones; the method was immunoSEQ multiplex PCR. The V and J calls and clone size are taken from that table; D and trimming were inferred from the DNA. The data show around 200,000 clones, around 87% seen once. The chain carries TRBV11-2 and TRBJ2-5, with 7 nucleotides matching TRBD1. Input material: peripheral blood. This TCR came from a man in his forties or fifties with acute or convalescent COVID-19. In DNA form, the CDR3 reads TGTGCCAGCAGCTTAGTTTTGGTTTCAGGGACAGAAGAGACCCAGTACTTC. This gives the protein CASSLVLVSGTEETQYF.